What follows are 19 T cell receptor beta chains derived from one specimen sequenced in a study of control samples from healthy donors and cancer patients. TCRdb's table, derived via immunoSEQ multiplex PCR, lists solely in-frame clones and lacks some. The sample shows under 150,000 clones, about nine tenths of them seen only once. What was sequenced was blood. The receptors originated from a man in his forties in good health.

The V and J genes are TRBV18 and TRBJ2-5, with no clear D. Germline loops: CDR1 KGHSH, CDR2 LQKENI. V lost 2 bases to trimming and J lost 5 bases, with 6 bases between them. The length of the CDR3 is 12 residues. DNA for the CDR3: TGTGCCAGCTCACCAGGAAAGGAGACCCAGTACTTC. Translating it yields CASSPGKETQYF.

The V gene is TRBV5-4, the J gene TRBJ1-2, with 7 bases fitting TRBD1. The CDR3 totals 14 residues. Germline CDR1 reads SGHNT; CDR2 reads YYREEE (reference sequence). J lost 0 bases, V lost 4 bases, and 3 bases had no gene match. Written as DNA, the CDR3 is TGTGCCAGCAGCGACGGGACAGCTAACTATGGCTACACCTTC. Translation gives CASSDGTANYGYTF.

The gene calls are TRBV24-1 and TRBJ1-1; D is perhaps TRBD1 (5 bases). From germline, CDR1 is KGHDR and CDR2 SFDVKD. Trimming left V 8 bases short and J 7 bases short, with 10 bases between. The CDR3 has 11 amino acids. The CDR3 protein is CATKGPYEAFF. CDR3 in DNA: TGTGCCACCAAGGGACCGTATGAAGCTTTCTTT.

The rearrangement joins TRBV11-3 to TRBJ2-1, with D maybe TRBD1 (6 bases). The germline V gene has CDR1 SGHNT and CDR2 YENEEA. CDR3 size: 16 residues. V was trimmed by 4 bases and J by 8 bases, leaving 21 bases between them. The CDR3 protein is CASSSTGNLLWDEQFF. The CDR3 DNA follows: TGTGCCAGCAGCTCTACAGGGAATTTGCTTTGGGATGAGCAGTTCTTC. The whole variable domain, filled in from reference TRBV11-3 and TRBJ2-1, reads EAGVVQSPRYKIIEKKQPVAFWCNPISGHNTLYWYLQNLGQGPELLIRYENEEAVDDSQLPKDRFSAERLKGVDSTLKIQPAELGDSAVYLCASSSTGNLLWDEQFFGPGTRLTVL.

This rearrangement joins TRBV29-1 to TRBJ2-1; D is perhaps TRBD1 (6 bases). V dropped 2 bases and J dropped 8 bases, with 16 bases sitting between them. The CDR3 covers 14 residues. Germline V CDR1 and CDR2: SQVTM, ANQGSEA. This CDR3 is CSVEFNRVPDEQFF. The CDR3 coding sequence is TGCAGCGTTGAATTTAACAGGGTCCCGGATGAGCAGTTCTTC.

The rearrangement joins TRBV25-1 to TRBJ1-5, with 8 nucleotides matching TRBD1. Germline V gives CDR1 MGHDK, CDR2 SYGVNS. V shed 8 bases, J shed 1 base, and the junction held 10 bases outside the gene matches. The CDR3 extends over 16 amino acids. The CDR3 nucleotides are TGTGCCAGCCCAGGGGGCGAGGACCGGAGCAATCAGCCCCAGCATTTT. As protein: CASPGGEDRSNQPQHF.

This clone has only a few counts. The J gene is TRBJ1-3, the V gene TRBV18; maybe TRBD1 (5 bases). Germline loops: CDR1 KGHSH, CDR2 LQKENI. V shed 6 bases and J shed 0 bases, with 9 bases lying between them. The CDR3 loop spans 14 amino acids. The CDR3, as DNA: TGTGCCAGCTCGCCGGGGCTCTCTGGAAACACCATATATTTT. Translating gives CASSPGLSGNTIYF.

The chain couples TRBV11-2 to TRBJ2-7; 12 positions match TRBD2. Germline CDR1 and CDR2: SGHAT and FQNNGV. The CDR3 extends over 17 amino acids. Trimming at V came to 1 base and at J to 2 bases, leaving 6 bases not matched to a gene. In DNA, the CDR3 is TGTGCCAGCAGCTTAGCGGCTAGCGGGGGGGCCGCCTACGAGCAGTACTTC. Translation: CASSLAASGGAAYEQYF.

In DNA form, the CDR3 reads TGTGCCATCAGTGGCACAGGGGGCTACACTGAAGCTTTCTTT. As protein: CAISGTGGYTEAFF. The chain couples TRBV10-3 to TRBJ1-1; 9 positions match TRBD1. Germline CDR1 ENHRY, CDR2 SYGVKD. The CDR3 extends over 14 amino acids. The V gene end was trimmed by 4 bases and the J gene end by 3 bases; junction bases not matched to a gene: 3.

The chain uses TRBV11-2 and TRBJ1-2, with D possibly matching TRBD1 (5 bases). The V and J ends lost 3 bases and 5 bases respectively, with 13 bases between them. This CDR3 comprises 14 residues. Germline loops: CDR1 SGHAT, CDR2 FQNNGV. As DNA, the CDR3 is TGTGCCAGCAGCTTTTCCGACAGCGCTTATGGCTACACCTTC. Its protein is CASSFSDSAYGYTF.

The chain couples TRBV10-1 to TRBJ1-1; tentatively, D is TRBD1 (5 bases). Germline lookup yields CDR1 WNHNN and CDR2 SYGVQD (reference sequence). The CDR3 is 15 residues long. V lost 0 bases and J lost 0, with 8 bases in between. CDR3 DNA sequence: TGCGCCAGCAGTGAGTCCAGGGTATTGAACACTGAAGCTTTCTTT. Its protein is CASSESRVLNTEAFF.

This chain connects TRBV3-1 (or the pseudogene TRBV3-2) to TRBJ1-3; no firm D call. Germline CDR1 reads LGHDT; CDR2 reads YNNKEL (reference sequence). Trimming shortened V by 0 bases and J by 0 bases, and 6 bases separated the two germline ends. The CDR3 totals 15 residues. CDR3 nucleotides: TGTGCCAGCAGCCAAGATCTACCCTCTGGAAACACCATATATTTT. It yields the protein CASSQDLPSGNTIYF.

This clone came up once. The chain has TRBV4-1 and TRBJ2-7; D may match TRBD1 or TRBD2 (5 bases each). Germline values: CDR1 MGHRA, CDR2 YSYEKL. Trimming left V 4 bases short and J 0 bases short, with 10 bases between. This CDR3 is 14 amino acids long. For the CDR3, the DNA is TGCGCCAGCAGCCCAGGGACCAGCTCCTACGAGCAGTACTTC. Translation: CASSPGTSSYEQYF.

CDR3 DNA: TGTGCCAGCAGGAAGCCGGGCTTCCAAGAGACCCAGTACTTC. As protein: CASRKPGFQETQYF. J is TRBJ2-5 and V is TRBV7-2; D is undetermined. The CDR3 loop spans 14 amino acids. Trimming took 6 bases from V and 1 from J, leaving 12 bases between them. Germline V gene lookup returns CDR1 SGHTA and CDR2 FQGNSA.

In this sample, this clone turned up once. This sequence joins TRBV4-2 and TRBJ1-2; TRBD1 aligns across 7 bases. After removal of 5 bases from V and 0 bases from J, the junction contained 6 bases not matched to a gene. The CDR3 spans 15 residues. Germline CDR1 LGHNA, CDR2 YNFKEQ. The CDR3 is CASSSGQAPNYGYTF. The CDR3 region has the DNA TGTGCCAGCAGCTCCGGACAGGCGCCTAACTATGGCTACACCTTC.

The chain couples TRBV18 to TRBJ1-2; possibly TRBD1 for D (6 bases). This CDR3 is 13 amino acids long. Per germline, CDR1 KGHSH and CDR2 LQKENI. Trimming removed 3 bases at V and 10 bases at J, with 15 bases between. CDR3 sequence (DNA): TGTGCCAGCTCACCGACAACAGGGAGCGACTACACCTTC. Its translation is CASSPTTGSDYTF. Full variable domain (outside the CDR3, taken from reference TRBV18 and TRBJ1-2): NAGVMQNPRHLVRRRGQEARLRCSPMKGHSHVYWYRQLPEEGLKFMVYLQKENIIDESGMPKERFSAEFPKEGPSILRIQQVVRGDSAAYFCASSPTTGSDYTFGSGTRLTVV.

The chain uses TRBV7-9 and TRBJ2-2; TRBD1 or TRBD2 may be the D gene (6 bases each). With 5 bases removed from V and 5 bases from J, the gap between germline ends came to 18 bases. Germline loops: CDR1 SEHNR, CDR2 FQNEAQ (reference sequence). The CDR3 has 16 residues. CDR3: CASSPMGGEGTGELFF. The CDR3 DNA reads as TGTGCCAGCAGCCCCATGGGGGGCGAAGGAACCGGGGAGCTGTTTTTT. Together with reference TRBV7-9 and TRBJ2-2, the CDR3 gives the full variable domain: DTGVSQNPRHKITKRGQNVTFRCDPISEHNRLYWYRQTLGQGPEFLTYFQNEAQLEKSRLLSDRFSAERPKGSFSTLEIQRTEQGDSAMYLCASSPMGGEGTGELFFGEGSRLTVL.

The chain joins TRBV28 to TRBJ1-2; tentative D call: TRBD1 (5 bases). V was trimmed by 3 bases and J by 8 bases, leaving 10 bases between them. CDR3 size: 12 residues. Germline V gene sequence: CDR1 MDHEN, CDR2 SYDVKM. The CDR3 nucleotides read TGTGCCAGCAGTTTGAATACAGGAGGCTACACCTTC. This encodes CASSLNTGGYTF.

The V call is TRBV6-1, the J call TRBJ1-3; no clear D. V lost 2 bases, J lost 8 bases, and 13 bases lay in between. The CDR3 is made up of 14 amino acids. Germline V gene sequence: CDR1 MNHNS, CDR2 SASEGT. Written as DNA, the CDR3 is TGTGCCAGCAGTGAAAGTCTGGCCCTGGACACCATATATTTT. Amino acids: CASSESLALDTIYF.